Presented here are 24 T cell receptor beta chains from one specimen sequenced in a study of blood T cells in healthy people across ages. The second PCR ran about 7 to 12 cycles with a sample-barcoded 5' primer and J-beta primers. In TCRdb, the 5' RACE reads were re-called with MiXCR into one record per CDR3 protein. The table has hundreds of thousands of distinct CDR3 sequences, roughly 49% seen once. The sample consisted of blood. The receptors come from a woman aged 55-69 years in good health.

On this clonotype: A much larger clone differs from this one at a single base, so this may be a read error. The chain recombines TRBV9 with TRBJ2-7, with D unresolved. Germline-derived CDR1 and CDR2 are SGDLS and YYNGEE. This CDR3 has 15 amino acids. The CDR3 region is CASRVAGVGAYEQYF. The CDR3, as DNA: TGTGCCAGCAGGGTAGCTGGGGTTGGGGCCTACGAGCAGTACTTC. Drawing the rest from reference TRBV9 and TRBJ2-7, the complete variable domain is DSGVTQTPKHLITATGQRVTLRCSPRSGDLSVYWYQQSLDQGLQFLIQYYNGEERAKGNILERFSAQQFPDLHSELNLSSLELGDSALYFCASRVAGVGAYEQYFGPGTRLTVT.

This clonotype has a count of ten or more. Since a much larger clone is just one base distant, this may be a read error. This chain uses TRBV29-1 with TRBJ2-7; possibly TRBD1 for D (6 bases). Germline assignment: CDR1 SQVTM and CDR2 ANQGSEA. The V end lost 6 bases, the J end lost 3 bases, and 12 bases lay between the germline ends. This CDR3 comprises 12 residues. CDR3: CSVAQGGYEQYF. In DNA form, the CDR3 reads TGCAGCGTCGCACAGGGCGGCTACGAGCAGTACTTC.

The chain joins TRBV24-1 to TRBJ1-2, with TRBD1 identical over 7 bases. The length of the CDR3 is 15 residues. Looked up from germline, CDR1 is KGHDR and CDR2 is SFDVKD. J gave up 8 bases and V 6 bases, and 14 bases lay outside the gene matches. The CDR3 sequence is CATSSTGAPTAGYTF. CDR3 DNA sequence: TGTGCCACCAGTTCTACAGGGGCCCCCACTGCGGGCTACACCTTC.

This rearrangement joins TRBV5-1 to TRBJ1-2; D is possibly TRBD1 (6 bases). The germline V gene has CDR1 SGHRS and CDR2 YFSETQ. Between the trimmed V and J ends, which lost 1 base and 5 bases, there was a span of 12 bases. This CDR3 has 14 amino acids. This chain's CDR3 is CASSLKGEDYGYTF. The CDR3, as DNA: TGCGCCAGCAGCTTGAAGGGGGAAGATTATGGCTACACCTTC.

The count of this clonotype is one. The V and J genes are TRBV12-3 or TRBV12-4 and TRBJ2-3; 11 nucleotides align to TRBD2. The CDR3 loop spans 13 amino acids. V lost 5 bases, J lost 11 bases, and 6 bases stayed unmatched. CDR3 DNA: TGTGCCAGCAGTCCACTAGCGGGAGTAATGCAGTATTTT. It codes for CASSPLAGVMQYF.

This clonotype has just one count. The CDR3 sequence is CSAREHRRADTEAFF. CDR3 nucleotide sequence: TGCAGTGCTAGAGAACACAGGCGGGCAGACACTGAAGCTTTCTTT. V and J are TRBV20-1 and TRBJ1-1; D is possibly TRBD1 (5 bases). The CDR3 consists of 15 residues. Germline V CDR1 and CDR2: DFQATT, SNEGSKA (reference sequence). The V and J ends lost 0 bases and 3 bases respectively, with 14 bases between them.

This rearrangement joins TRBV27 to TRBJ1-2; 8 bases are a match to TRBD1. V lost 2 bases and J lost 1; bases outside the gene matches: 6. CDR1 MNHEY and CDR2 SMNVEV come from the germline V gene (reference sequence). This CDR3 is 16 amino acids long. The CDR3 sequence: CASSLIGQGGNYGYTF. The CDR3 nucleotides read TGTGCCAGCAGTTTAATTGGACAGGGTGGTAACTATGGCTACACCTTC.

This rearrangement joins TRBV11-3 to TRBJ2-1; D perhaps matches TRBD2 (6 bases). Germline values: CDR1 SGHNT, CDR2 YENEEA. The CDR3 is made up of 16 amino acids. V was clipped by 4 bases and J by 4 bases, with 17 bases between them. This CDR3 reads CASSSVSGKTYNEQFF. For the CDR3, the DNA is TGTGCCAGCAGCTCCGTTAGCGGCAAAACTTACAATGAGCAGTTCTTC.

The chain is built from TRBV10-3 and TRBJ2-1, with a weak D call TRBD1 (5 bases). Germline CDR1 ENHRY, CDR2 SYGVKD. V gave up 0 bases and J gave up 10 bases, with 13 bases separating them. This CDR3 spans 14 amino acids. The CDR3 protein is CAISESRGPGEQFF. The CDR3, as DNA: TGTGCCATCAGTGAGTCTAGGGGCCCAGGGGAGCAGTTCTTC.

In this sample, this clonotype turned up a few times. The rearrangement links TRBV12-3 or TRBV12-4 to TRBJ2-5, with D uncertain. The CDR3 length is 14 residues. The V end was cut by 2 bases, the J end by 4 bases, with 11 bases between. DNA of the CDR3: TGTGCCAGCAGTTTAAGGGCTGATGCAGAGACCCAGTACTTC. The encoded protein is CASSLRADAETQYF.

The rearrangement links TRBV5-1 to TRBJ2-2; D gene uncertain. Germline CDR1 and CDR2: SGHRS and YFSETQ. This CDR3 has 14 residues. The V and J ends lost 0 bases and 4 bases respectively, with 7 bases between them. CDR3 nucleotide sequence: TGCGCCAGCAGCTTGGGGCAGCCCACCGGGGAGCTGTTTTTT. Its translation: CASSLGQPTGELFF. The whole variable domain, remainder taken from reference TRBV5-1 and TRBJ2-2, is KAGVTQTPRYLIKTRGQQVTLSCSPISGHRSVSWYQQTPGQGLQFLFEYFSETQRNKGNFPGRFSGRQFSNSRSEMNVSTLELGDSALYLCASSLGQPTGELFFGEGSRLTVL.

The V and J genes are TRBV28 and TRBJ1-2; D gene uncertain. CDR3 length equals 13 residues. The germline gives CDR1 MDHEN, CDR2 SYDVKM. Trimming removed 6 bases from V and 4 bases from J, with 12 bases in between. The CDR3: CASSNTWVYGYTF. The CDR3 DNA reads TGTGCCAGCAGCAATACATGGGTCTATGGCTACACCTTC.

The rearrangement joins TRBV2 to TRBJ1-2; TRBD1 matches 7 bases. CDR1 is SNHLY, CDR2 FYNNEI, per germline. V trimming: 8 bases; J trimming: 0 bases; junction bases outside the gene matches: 6. The CDR3 is 14 amino acids. The CDR3 coding sequence is TGTGCCAGCGGTAAGACAGGGACTAACTATGGCTACACCTTC. This sequence encodes CASGKTGTNYGYTF.

The rearrangement links TRBV20-1 to TRBJ1-5; the match to TRBD1 covers 11 bases. Trimming took 1 base from V and 3 from J; bases not matched to a gene: 8. Germline V gene sequence: CDR1 DFQATT, CDR2 SNEGSKA (reference sequence). The CDR3 extends over 17 amino acids. In nucleotides, the CDR3 is TGCAGTGCTAGAGGATCTGGGACAGGGGGGATCAATCAGCCCCAGCATTTT. It specifies CSARGSGTGGINQPQHF.

Regarding this clonotype: Just one base apart from a much larger clone, this may be a read error. The chain has TRBV4-1 and TRBJ2-7, with D unresolved. The CDR3 extends over 15 amino acids. In germline, CDR1 is MGHRA, CDR2 YSYEKL. In DNA, the CDR3 is TGCGCCAGCAGCCAATTTGGCGAGACAACCTACGAGCATTACTTC. Protein: CASSQFGETTYEHYF.

This clonotype appeared a single time. The chain has TRBV7-3 and TRBJ2-1, with TRBD2 matching over 7 bases. The CDR3 consists of 15 residues. Trimming took 5 bases from V and 8 from J; bases not matched to a gene: 12. CDR1 SGHTA and CDR2 FQGTGA come from the germline V gene. CDR3 residues: CASSTGRTYLDEQFF. CDR3 nucleotides: TGTGCCAGCAGCACCGGGAGGACTTACCTGGATGAGCAGTTCTTC. Supplemented by reference TRBV7-3 and TRBJ2-1, the full variable domain reads GAGVSQTPSNKVTEKGKYVELRCDPISGHTALYWYRQSLGQGPEFLIYFQGTGAADDSGLPNDRFFAVRPEGSVSTLKIQRTERGDSAVYLCASSTGRTYLDEQFFGPGTRLTVL.

The rearrangement links TRBV5-1 to TRBJ2-5; TRBD1 matches 9 bases. Per germline, CDR1 SGHRS and CDR2 YFSETQ. J lost 5 bases, V lost 1 base, and 9 bases had no gene match. The CDR3 is 16 residues long. For the CDR3, the DNA is TGCGCCAGCAGCTTGCCCCGACAGGGGGGTTCGGAGACCCAGTACTTC. It encodes CASSLPRQGGSETQYF.

The chain uses TRBV20-1 and TRBJ1-2; D unresolved. V was shortened by 0 bases and J by 4 bases, with 12 bases between the two germline ends. This CDR3 has 14 residues. Per germline, CDR1 DFQATT and CDR2 SNEGSKA (reference sequence). The CDR3 nucleotides read TGCAGTGCTAGAGATGGAGGAGCTGTCTATGGCTACACCTTC. It codes for CSARDGGAVYGYTF.

This chain joins TRBV16 and TRBJ2-5; unclear D gene. The CDR3 is 12 amino acids. Germline lookup yields CDR1 KGHSY and CDR2 FQNENV. V dropped 2 bases and J dropped 3 bases, with 4 bases sitting between them. This chain's CDR3 is CASSQQKETQYF. The CDR3 DNA is TGTGCCAGCAGCCAACAGAAAGAGACCCAGTACTTC.

This chain's CDR3 is CSIRAGDSYEQYF. The CDR3 DNA sequence: TGCAGCATTAGGGCGGGAGACTCCTACGAGCAGTACTTC. This chain links TRBV29-1 with TRBJ2-7, with 7 nucleotides matching TRBD2. CDR1 is SQVTM and CDR2 is ANQGSEA in the germline V gene. Trimming removed 8 bases from V and 0 bases from J; junction bases left unmatched: 7. The length of the CDR3 is 13 residues.

The chain recombines TRBV12-3 or TRBV12-4 with TRBJ2-1; no reliable D call. Trimming took off 4 bases at V and 0 bases at J, with 10 bases between the two ends. This CDR3 comprises 15 residues. The CDR3 reads CASSSGLNSYNEQFF. CDR3 DNA: TGTGCCAGCAGTTCGGGCCTCAACTCCTACAATGAGCAGTTCTTC.

This clonotype was counted a few times. This chain links TRBV9 with TRBJ1-6; the D is unclear. V was pared by 0 bases and J by 8 bases, with 15 bases between. CDR1 and CDR2 (germline): SGDLS, YYNGEE. This CDR3 comprises 16 residues. In DNA, the CDR3 is TGTGCCAGCAGCGTAGGGGCCTCCCCGAAGGATTCACCCCTCCACTTT. Translated: CASSVGASPKDSPLHF.

This rearrangement joins TRBV10-3 to TRBJ2-5; weak D call: TRBD1 (6 bases). The germline V gene has CDR1 ENHRY and CDR2 SYGVKD. CDR3 length: 13 residues. Deletions cut 5 bases from V and 5 bases from J, with 12 bases between. In nucleotides, the CDR3 is TGTGCCATCAGTCAGACAGGTTTGGAGACCCAGTACTTC. It codes for CAISQTGLETQYF.

The chain recombines TRBV7-2 with TRBJ2-4; 9 positions agree with TRBD2. CDR1 SGHTA and CDR2 FQGNSA come from the germline V gene. The junction had 2 bases not matched to a gene; V was cut back by 4 bases and J by 4 bases. The CDR3 covers 14 residues. The CDR3: CASSSTSGKNIQYF. In DNA, the CDR3 is TGTGCCAGCAGCTCGACTAGCGGAAAAAACATTCAGTACTTC.